This is a list of T cell receptor beta chains from one sample in a study of early stage breast cancer tumors. Sequenced by immunoSEQ multiplex PCR; TCRdb stores in-frame clones only, minus some. The table records 65,000 to 75,000 clones, roughly 80% of them present only once. The sequenced material came from blood. The receptor set was obtained from a person aged 35 to 50 with breast cancer. CDR3s include the opening cysteine and the closing phenylalanine or tryptophan.

CDR3 length	V gene	J gene	CDR3 protein
18	TRBV4-1	TRBJ2-3	CASSQEVTSGRATDTQYF
12	TRBV27	TRBJ2-7	CASSSILGEQYF
14	TRBV27	TRBJ1-2	CASSPPGQVYGYTF
15	TRBV30	TRBJ2-5	CAWKRSSGNQETQYF
13	TRBV6-6	TRBJ1-1	CASSRRENTEAFF
15	TRBV11-1	TRBJ1-1	CASSLGSGLNTEAFF
16	TRBV5-1	TRBJ2-5	CASSLAGTSGQETQYF
16	TRBV7-9	TRBJ2-5	CASSSGLAGVGETQYF
15	TRBV19	TRBJ1-5	CASSRQALTGQPQHF
16	TRBV10-2	TRBJ2-7	CASSELAGQVSYEQYF